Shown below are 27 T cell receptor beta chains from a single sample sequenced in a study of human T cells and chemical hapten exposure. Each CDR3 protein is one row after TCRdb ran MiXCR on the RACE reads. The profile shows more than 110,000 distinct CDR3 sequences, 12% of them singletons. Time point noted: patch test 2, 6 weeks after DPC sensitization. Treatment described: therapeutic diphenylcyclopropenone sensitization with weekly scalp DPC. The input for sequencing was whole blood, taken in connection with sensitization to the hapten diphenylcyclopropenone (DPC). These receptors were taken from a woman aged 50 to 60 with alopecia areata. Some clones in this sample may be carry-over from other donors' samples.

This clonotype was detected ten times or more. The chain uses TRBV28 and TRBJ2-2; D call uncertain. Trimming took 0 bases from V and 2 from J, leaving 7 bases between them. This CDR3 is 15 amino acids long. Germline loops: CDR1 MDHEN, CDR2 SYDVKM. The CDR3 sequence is CASSLWRPNTGELFF. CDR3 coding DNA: TGTGCCAGCAGTTTATGGCGGCCCAACACCGGGGAGCTGTTTTTT.

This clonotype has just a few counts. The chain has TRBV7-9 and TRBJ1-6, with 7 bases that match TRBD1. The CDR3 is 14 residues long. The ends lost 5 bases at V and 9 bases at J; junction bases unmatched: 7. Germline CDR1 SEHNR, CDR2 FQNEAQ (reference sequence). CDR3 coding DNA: TGTGCCAGCAGCCCCGACAGGGAGAGTTCACCCCTCCACTTT. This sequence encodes CASSPDRESSPLHF.

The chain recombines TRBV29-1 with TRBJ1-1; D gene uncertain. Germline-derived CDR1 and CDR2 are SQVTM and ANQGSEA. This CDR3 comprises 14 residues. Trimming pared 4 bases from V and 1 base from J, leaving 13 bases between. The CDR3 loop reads CSVGASEKNTEAFF. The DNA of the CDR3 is TGCAGCGTTGGGGCCAGTGAGAAGAACACTGAAGCTTTCTTT.

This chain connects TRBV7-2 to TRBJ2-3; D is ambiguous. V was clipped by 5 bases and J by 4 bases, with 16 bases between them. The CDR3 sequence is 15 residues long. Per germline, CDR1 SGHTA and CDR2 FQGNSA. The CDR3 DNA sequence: TGTGCCAGCAGCCTACGTTTGGATAGACCAGATACGCAGTATTTT. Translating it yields CASSLRLDRPDTQYF. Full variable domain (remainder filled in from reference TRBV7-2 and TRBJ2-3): GAGVSQSPSNKVTEKGKDVELRCDPISGHTALYWYRQSLGQGLEFLIYFQGNSAPDKSGLPSDRFSAERTGGSVSTLTIQRTQQEDSAVYLCASSLRLDRPDTQYFGPGTRLTVL.

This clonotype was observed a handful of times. This CDR3 reads CASSSGTSIHEQYF. In nucleotides, the CDR3 is TGTGCCAGCAGCTCCGGGACTAGTATCCACGAGCAGTACTTC. The chain couples TRBV7-9 to TRBJ2-7, with TRBD2 matching over 8 bases. This CDR3 is built from 14 residues. Trimming removed 4 bases from V and 5 bases from J; junction bases left unmatched: 7. Germline V gene lookup returns CDR1 SEHNR and CDR2 FQNEAQ (reference sequence). Together with reference TRBV7-9 and TRBJ2-7, the CDR3 gives the full variable domain: DTGVSQNPRHKITKRGQNVTFRCDPISEHNRLYWYRQTLGQGPEFLTYFQNEAQLEKSRLLSDRFSAERPKGSFSTLEIQRTEQGDSAMYLCASSSGTSIHEQYFGPGTRLTVT.

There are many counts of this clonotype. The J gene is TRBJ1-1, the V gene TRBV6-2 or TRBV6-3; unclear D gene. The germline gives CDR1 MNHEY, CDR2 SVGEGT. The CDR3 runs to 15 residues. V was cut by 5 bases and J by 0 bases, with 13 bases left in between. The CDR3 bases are TGTGCCAGCAGTAAACACGGAATTTTGAACACTGAAGCTTTCTTT. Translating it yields CASSKHGILNTEAFF.

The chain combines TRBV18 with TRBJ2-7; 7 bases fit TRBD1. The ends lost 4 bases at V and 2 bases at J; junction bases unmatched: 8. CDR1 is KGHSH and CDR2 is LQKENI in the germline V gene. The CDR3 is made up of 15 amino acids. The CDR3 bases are TGTGCCAGCTCACTCACCGGGACAGCGACCTACGAGCAGTACTTC. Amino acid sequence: CASSLTGTATYEQYF.

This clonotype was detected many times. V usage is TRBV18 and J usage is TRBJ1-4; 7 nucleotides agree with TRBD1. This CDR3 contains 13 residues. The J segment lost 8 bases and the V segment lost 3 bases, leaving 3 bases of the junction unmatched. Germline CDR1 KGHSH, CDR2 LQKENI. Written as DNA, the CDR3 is TGTGCCAGCTCACCTAACAGGGGCGAAAAACTGTTTTTT. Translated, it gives CASSPNRGEKLFF.

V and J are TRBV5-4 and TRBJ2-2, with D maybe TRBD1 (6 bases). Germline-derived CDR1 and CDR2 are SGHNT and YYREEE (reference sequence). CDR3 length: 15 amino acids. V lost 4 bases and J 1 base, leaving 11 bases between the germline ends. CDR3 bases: TGTGCCAGCAGCCGCGGACAGCTGAACACCGGGGAGCTGTTTTTT. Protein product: CASSRGQLNTGELFF.

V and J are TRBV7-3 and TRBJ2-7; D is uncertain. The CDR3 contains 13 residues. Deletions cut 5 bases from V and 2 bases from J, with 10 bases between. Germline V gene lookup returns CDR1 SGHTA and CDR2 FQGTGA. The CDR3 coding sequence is TGTGCCAGCAGCCTCGGGCCCCCCTACGAGCAGTACTTC. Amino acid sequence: CASSLGPPYEQYF.

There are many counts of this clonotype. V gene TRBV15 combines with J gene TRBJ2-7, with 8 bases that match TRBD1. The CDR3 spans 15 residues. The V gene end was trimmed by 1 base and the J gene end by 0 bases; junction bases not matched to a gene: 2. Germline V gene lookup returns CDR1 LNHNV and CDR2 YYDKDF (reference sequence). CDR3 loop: CATSRGGTGSYEQYF. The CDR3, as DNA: TGTGCCACCAGCAGAGGTGGGACAGGCTCCTACGAGCAGTACTTC.

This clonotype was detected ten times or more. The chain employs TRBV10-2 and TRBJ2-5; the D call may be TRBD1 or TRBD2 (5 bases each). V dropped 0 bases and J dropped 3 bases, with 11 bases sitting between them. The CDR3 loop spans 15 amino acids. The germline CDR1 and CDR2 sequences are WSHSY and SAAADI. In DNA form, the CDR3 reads TGCGCCAGCAGTGAGTCGAGGTGGGGGAAAGAGACCCAGTACTTC. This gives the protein CASSESRWGKETQYF.

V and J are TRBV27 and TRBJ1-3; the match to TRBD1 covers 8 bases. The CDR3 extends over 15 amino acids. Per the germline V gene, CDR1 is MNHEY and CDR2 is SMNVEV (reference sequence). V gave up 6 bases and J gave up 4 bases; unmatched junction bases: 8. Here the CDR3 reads CASSHRTGPGNTIYF. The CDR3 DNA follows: TGTGCCAGCAGCCACCGGACAGGGCCAGGAAACACCATATATTTT.

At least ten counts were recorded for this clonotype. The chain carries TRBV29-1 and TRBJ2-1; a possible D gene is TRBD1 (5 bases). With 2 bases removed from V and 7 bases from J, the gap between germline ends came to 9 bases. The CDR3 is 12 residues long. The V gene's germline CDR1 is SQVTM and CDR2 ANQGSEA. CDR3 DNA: TGCAGCGTTGAAAGGTCAGGGAATGAGCAGTTCTTC. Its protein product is CSVERSGNEQFF.

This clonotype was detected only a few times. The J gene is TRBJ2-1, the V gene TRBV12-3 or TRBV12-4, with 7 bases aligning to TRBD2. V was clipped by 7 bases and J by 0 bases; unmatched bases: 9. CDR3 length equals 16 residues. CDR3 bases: TGTGCCAGCACCGTAGCGGGCCCCCTCTCCTACAATGAGCAGTTCTTC. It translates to CASTVAGPLSYNEQFF.

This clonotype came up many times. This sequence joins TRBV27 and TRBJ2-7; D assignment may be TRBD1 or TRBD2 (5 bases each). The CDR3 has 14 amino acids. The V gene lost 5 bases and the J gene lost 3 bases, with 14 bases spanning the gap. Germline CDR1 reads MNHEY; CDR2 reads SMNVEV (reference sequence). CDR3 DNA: TGTGCCAGCAGTCCAACCGGGACGCGCTACGAGCAGTACTTC. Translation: CASSPTGTRYEQYF.

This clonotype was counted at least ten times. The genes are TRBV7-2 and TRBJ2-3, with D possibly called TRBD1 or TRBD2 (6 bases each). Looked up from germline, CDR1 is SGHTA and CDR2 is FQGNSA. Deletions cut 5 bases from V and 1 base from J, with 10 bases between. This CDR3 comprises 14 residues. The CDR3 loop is CASSGGLGTDTQYF. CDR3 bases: TGTGCCAGCAGCGGGGGGCTCGGCACAGATACGCAGTATTTT.

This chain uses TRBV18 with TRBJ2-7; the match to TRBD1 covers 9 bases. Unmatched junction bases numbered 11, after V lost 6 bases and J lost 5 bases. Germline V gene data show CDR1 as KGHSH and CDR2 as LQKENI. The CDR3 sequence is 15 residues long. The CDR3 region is CASSGQTGGIHEQYF. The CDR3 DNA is TGTGCCAGCTCGGGCCAGACAGGGGGAATCCACGAGCAGTACTTC.

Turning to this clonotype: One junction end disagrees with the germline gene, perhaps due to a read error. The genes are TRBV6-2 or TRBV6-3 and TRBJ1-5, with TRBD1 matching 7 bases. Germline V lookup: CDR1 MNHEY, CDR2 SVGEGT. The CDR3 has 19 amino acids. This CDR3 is CASSYVGQRRSGSNQPHHF. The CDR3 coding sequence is TGTGCCAGCAGTTACGTGGGACAGCGTCGATCGGGGAGCAATCAGCCCCACCATTTT.

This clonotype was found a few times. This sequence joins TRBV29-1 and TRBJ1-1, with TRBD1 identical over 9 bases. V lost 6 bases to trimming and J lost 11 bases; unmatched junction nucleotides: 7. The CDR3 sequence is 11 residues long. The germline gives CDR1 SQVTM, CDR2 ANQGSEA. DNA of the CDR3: TGCAGCGTGGGGACAGGGATCAGGGCTTTCTTT. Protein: CSVGTGIRAFF.

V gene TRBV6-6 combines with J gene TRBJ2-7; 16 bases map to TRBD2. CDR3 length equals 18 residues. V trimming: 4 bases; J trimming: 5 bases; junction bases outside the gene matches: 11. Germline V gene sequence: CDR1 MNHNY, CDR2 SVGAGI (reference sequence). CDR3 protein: CASSSRRGTSGRDNEQYF. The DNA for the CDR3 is TGTGCCAGCAGTTCCCGGCGGGGGACTAGCGGGAGGGATAACGAGCAGTACTTC.

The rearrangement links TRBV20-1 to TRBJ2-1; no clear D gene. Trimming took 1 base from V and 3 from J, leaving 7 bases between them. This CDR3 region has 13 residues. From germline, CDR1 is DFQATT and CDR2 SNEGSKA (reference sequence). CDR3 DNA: TGCAGTGCTAGAGCCCCAGACTACAATGAGCAGTTCTTC. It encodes CSARAPDYNEQFF.

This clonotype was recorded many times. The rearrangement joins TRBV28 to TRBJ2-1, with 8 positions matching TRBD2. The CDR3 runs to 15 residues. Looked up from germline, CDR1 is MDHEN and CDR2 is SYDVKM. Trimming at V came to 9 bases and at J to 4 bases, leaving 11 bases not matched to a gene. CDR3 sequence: CASHPSGRRYNEQFF. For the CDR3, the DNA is TGTGCCAGTCATCCTAGCGGGCGCAGGTACAATGAGCAGTTCTTC.

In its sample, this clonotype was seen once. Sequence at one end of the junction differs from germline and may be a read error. CDR3 protein: CTSSRGTDTQYF. DNA for the CDR3: TGTACCAGCAGTCGGGGCACAGATACGCAGTATTTT. J is TRBJ2-3 and V is TRBV6-6; D remains unclear. The CDR3 runs to 12 residues. The germline CDR1 and CDR2 sequences are MNHNY and SVGAGI (reference sequence).

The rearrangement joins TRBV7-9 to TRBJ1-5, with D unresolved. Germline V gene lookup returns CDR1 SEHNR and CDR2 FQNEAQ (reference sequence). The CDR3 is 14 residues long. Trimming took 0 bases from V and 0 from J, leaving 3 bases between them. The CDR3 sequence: CASSLADSNQPQHF. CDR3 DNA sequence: TGTGCCAGCAGCTTAGCAGATAGCAATCAGCCCCAGCATTTT. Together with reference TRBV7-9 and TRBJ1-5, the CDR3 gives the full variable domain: DTGVSQNPRHKITKRGQNVTFRCDPISEHNRLYWYRQTLGQGPEFLTYFQNEAQLEKSRLLSDRFSAERPKGSFSTLEIQRTEQGDSAMYLCASSLADSNQPQHFGDGTRLSIL.

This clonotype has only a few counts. The CDR3 DNA reads TGCAGTGCTAGAGTGGGGGACAGGGGGGAGCTAGCCAAAAACATTCAGTACTTC. Residues: CSARVGDRGELAKNIQYF. V gene TRBV20-1 combines with J gene TRBJ2-4; 11 bases are a match to TRBD1. The trim removed 1 base at V and 0 bases at J, leaving 8 bases unmatched. This CDR3 has 18 amino acids. Germline assignment: CDR1 DFQATT and CDR2 SNEGSKA (reference sequence).

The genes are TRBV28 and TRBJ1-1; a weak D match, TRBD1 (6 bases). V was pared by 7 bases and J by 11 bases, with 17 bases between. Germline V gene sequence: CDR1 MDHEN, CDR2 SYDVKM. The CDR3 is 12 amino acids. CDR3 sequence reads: CASTRVGGQAFF. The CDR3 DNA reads TGTGCCAGCACCCGAGTGGGGGGGCAGGCTTTCTTT.